This TCR beta chain was documented in a study of shared clonotypes between healthy human individuals. In germline, CDR1 is MGHDK, CDR2 SYGVNS. With 2 bases removed from V and 3 bases from J, the gap between germline ends came to 5 bases. The CDR3 has 12 amino acids. Produced via immunoSEQ multiplex PCR; TCRdb's table is partial and in-frame only. This sample has more than 2 million clones, with 85% to 95% found just once. CD45RO-negative CD8 cells positively selected for CCR7 made up the naive population, which excluded terminally differentiated effector memory CD45RA+ cells. The chain links TRBV25-1 to TRBJ2-7, with unresolved D. The sequenced material came from naive CD8+ T cells sorted from blood. The origin of this receptor is a young man in good health. CDR3 region: CASSEVHYEQYF. CDR3 DNA: TGTGCCAGCAGTGAAGTGCACTACGAGCAGTACTTC.